One sample yielded the 13 T cell receptor beta chains listed below, sequenced in a study of cytomegalovirus exposure and HLA in healthy donors. The PCR employed 60 Vbeta primers together with 13 Jbeta primers. Clones were read by immunoSEQ multiplex PCR, and TCRdb kept only the in-frame ones, dropping some. In the table there are hundreds of thousands of clones, approximately 83% of which are singletons. The specimen was PBMCs. The receptors originated from a boy between 2 and 15 years old in good health and CMV-seronegative.

This chain uses TRBV5-4 with TRBJ2-5, with TRBD2 identical over 8 bases. Germline CDR1 is SGHNT and CDR2 is YYREEE (reference sequence). V trimming: 8 bases; J trimming: 5 bases; junction bases outside the gene matches: 5. CDR3 length equals 12 residues. CDR3: CARRLARETQYF. In DNA form, the CDR3 reads TGTGCCAGGAGACTAGCGAGGGAGACCCAGTACTTC. The variable domain in full, with the rest retrieved from reference TRBV5-4 and TRBJ2-5, is ETGVTQSPTHLIKTRGQQVTLRCSSQSGHNTVSWYQQALGQGPQFIFQYYREEENGRGNFPPRFSGLQFPNYSSELNVNALELDDSALYLCARRLARETQYFGPGTRLLVL.

The chain links TRBV7-8 to TRBJ2-2; no clear D. Germline V gene lookup returns CDR1 SGHVS and CDR2 FQNEAQ. This CDR3 contains 14 residues. Trimming left V 10 bases short and J 0 bases short, with 12 bases between. The CDR3 coding sequence is TGTGCCACGACGGAGAACACGAACACCGGGGAGCTGTTTTTT. It encodes CATTENTNTGELFF.

The chain combines TRBV5-4 with TRBJ2-3; TRBD1 matches 10 bases. Germline V lookup: CDR1 SGHNT, CDR2 YYREEE (reference sequence). The CDR3 sequence is 16 residues long. CDR3 residues: CAGQLGPGQGQDTQYF. The CDR3 DNA reads TGTGCGGGGCAGCTTGGTCCGGGACAGGGGCAAGATACGCAGTATTTT. The full variable domain, with the rest looked up from reference TRBV5-4 and TRBJ2-3, is ETGVTQSPTHLIKTRGQQVTLRCSSQSGHNTVSWYQQALGQGPQFIFQYYREEENGRGNFPPRFSGLQFPNYSSELNVNALELDDSALYLCAGQLGPGQGQDTQYFGPGTRLTVL.

The gene calls are TRBV2 and TRBJ1-1, with a possible D match to TRBD1 (6 bases). V gave up 11 bases and J gave up 1 base, with 11 bases separating them. This CDR3 comprises 12 residues. Per the germline V gene, CDR1 is SNHLY and CDR2 is FYNNEI. The CDR3 DNA sequence: TGTGCCGGTGGACAGTCGAACACTGAAGCTTTCTTT. Translation gives CAGGQSNTEAFF.

About this clone itself: At one of its ends the junction is not consistent with the germline gene, which may arise from a read error. The chain links TRBV5-4 to TRBJ2-5; 8 positions agree with TRBD2. The length of the CDR3 is 11 residues. The germline gives CDR1 SGHNT, CDR2 YYREEE (reference sequence). CDR3 sequence reads: CASSWGLVKDF. The CDR3 DNA reads as TGTGCCAGCAGCTGGGGACTAGTGAAGGACTTC.

The chain recombines TRBV11-2 with TRBJ1-5; D ambiguous. Germline values: CDR1 SGHAT, CDR2 FQNNGV. Trimming removed 5 bases from V and 9 bases from J, with 14 bases in between. The CDR3 loop spans 13 amino acids. The CDR3 loop is CASSPGGSAPQHF. The CDR3 coding sequence is TGTGCCAGCAGCCCAGGAGGTAGTGCGCCCCAGCATTTT.

The rearrangement links TRBV5-1 to TRBJ2-1; D is uncertain. The germline V gene encodes CDR1 SGHRS and CDR2 YFSETQ. Trimming took off 4 bases at V and 9 bases at J, with 14 bases between the two ends. The CDR3 is 13 amino acids. CDR3 DNA: TGCGCCAGCAGCCCTCCTGACTGGCGTGAGCAGTTCTTC. This gives the protein CASSPPDWREQFF.

The rearrangement uses TRBV27 and TRBJ2-7; weak D call: TRBD2 (6 bases). Germline-derived CDR1 and CDR2 are MNHEY and SMNVEV (reference sequence). The length of the CDR3 is 14 residues. Trimming pared 4 bases from V and 3 bases from J, leaving 13 bases between. Here the CDR3 reads CASSSLLGGYEQYF. CDR3 coding DNA: TGTGCCAGCAGTTCTCTGTTGGGAGGCTACGAGCAGTACTTC.

The CDR3 here is CASSYSTGDQPQHF. CDR3 nucleotide sequence: TGTGCCAGCAGTTACTCGACCGGGGATCAGCCCCAGCATTTT. This sequence joins TRBV6-6 and TRBJ1-5; D not resolved. V gave up 0 bases and J gave up 5 bases, with 8 bases separating them. There are 14 residues in the CDR3. Looked up from germline, CDR1 is MNHNY and CDR2 is SVGAGI (reference sequence).

This clone has a single count. The chain combines TRBV2 with TRBJ1-5; TRBD1 agrees at 9 bases. This CDR3 comprises 16 residues. Trimming at V came to 3 bases and at J to 1 base, leaving 4 bases not matched to a gene. Germline V lookup: CDR1 SNHLY, CDR2 FYNNEI. CDR3 amino acids: CASSEDRGASNQPQHF. The CDR3 DNA reads TGTGCCAGCAGTGAGGACAGGGGCGCCAGCAATCAGCCCCAGCATTTT.

This clone was observed once. This chain joins TRBV7-3 and TRBJ2-2, with D maybe TRBD2 (5 bases). Germline CDR1 reads SGHTA; CDR2 reads FQGTGA. This CDR3 is 14 amino acids long. V lost 5 bases and J 3 bases, leaving 10 bases between the germline ends. The chain's CDR3 is CASSDWGDTGELFF. As DNA, the CDR3 is TGTGCCAGCAGCGACTGGGGAGACACCGGGGAGCTGTTTTTT. The variable domain in full, with the rest retrieved from reference TRBV7-3 and TRBJ2-2, is GAGVSQTPSNKVTEKGKYVELRCDPISGHTALYWYRQSLGQGPEFLIYFQGTGAADDSGLPNDRFFAVRPEGSVSTLKIQRTERGDSAVYLCASSDWGDTGELFFGEGSRLTVL.

The chain links TRBV27 to TRBJ2-3; a weak D match, TRBD2 (6 bases). Trimming removed 5 bases from V and 1 base from J, with 13 bases in between. CDR1 MNHEY and CDR2 SMNVEV come from the germline V gene (reference sequence). The CDR3 covers 15 residues. The CDR3, as DNA: TGTGCCAGCAGTCCACGGCGGGGTGGCACAGATACGCAGTATTTT. It translates to CASSPRRGGTDTQYF.

Comment on this clone: One junction end does not reproduce the germline sequence, and a read error may be involved. The chain uses TRBV7-9 and TRBJ2-3; 12 bases align to TRBD2. The CDR3 contains 18 residues. The germline V gene encodes CDR1 SEHNR and CDR2 FQNEAQ (reference sequence). Here the CDR3 DNA reads TGTTCCAGCAGCTTAGACCGGTGGACTAGCGGGGGCACAGATACGCAGTATTTT. Translation gives CSSSLDRWTSGGTDTQYF.